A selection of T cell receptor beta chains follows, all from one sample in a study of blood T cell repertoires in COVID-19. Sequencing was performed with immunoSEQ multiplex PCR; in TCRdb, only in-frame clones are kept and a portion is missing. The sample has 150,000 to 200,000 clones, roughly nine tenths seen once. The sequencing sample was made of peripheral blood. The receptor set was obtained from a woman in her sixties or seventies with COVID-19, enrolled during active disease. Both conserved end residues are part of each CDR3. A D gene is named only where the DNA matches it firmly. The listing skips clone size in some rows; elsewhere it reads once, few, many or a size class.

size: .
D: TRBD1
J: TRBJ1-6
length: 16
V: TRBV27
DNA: TGTGCCAGCAGGGTACAGGGGGCGATTTTTAATTCACCCCTCCACTTT
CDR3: CASRVQGAIFNSPLHF

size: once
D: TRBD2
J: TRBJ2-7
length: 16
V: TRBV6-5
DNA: TGTGCCAGCAGTTACTCCGGGACTAGCGGGCGCTACGAGCAGTACTTC
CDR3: CASSYSGTSGRYEQYF

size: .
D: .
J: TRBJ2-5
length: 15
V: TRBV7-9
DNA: TGTGCCAGCAGCTTTCCCGGGAACTACCAAGAGACCCAGTACTTC
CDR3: CASSFPGNYQETQYF

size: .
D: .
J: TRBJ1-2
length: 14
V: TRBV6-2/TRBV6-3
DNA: TGTGCCAGCAGTTCCAATGGAGGAACTTATGGCTACACCTTC
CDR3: CASSSNGGTYGYTF

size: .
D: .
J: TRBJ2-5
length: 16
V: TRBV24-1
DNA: TGTGCCACCAGTGACCGGACAGTGACGGTAGGGGAGACCCAGTACTTC
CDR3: CATSDRTVTVGETQYF

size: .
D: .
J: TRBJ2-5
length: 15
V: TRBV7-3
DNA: TGTGCCAGCAGCACCAGGGGTTCTCTGGGGGAGACCCAGTACTTC
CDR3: CASSTRGSLGETQYF

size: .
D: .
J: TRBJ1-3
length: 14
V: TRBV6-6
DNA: TGTGCCAGCAATATCCCGGGGGCTGGAAACACCATATATTTT
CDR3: CASNIPGAGNTIYF

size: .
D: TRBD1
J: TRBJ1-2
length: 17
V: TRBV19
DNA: TGTGCCAGTAGTACCGGGACAGGGCAAAAAGCTAACTATGGCTACACCTTC
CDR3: CASSTGTGQKANYGYTF

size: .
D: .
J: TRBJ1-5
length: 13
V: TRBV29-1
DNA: TGCAGCGTTGATCGGGGAGATAATCAGCCCCAGCATTTT
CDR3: CSVDRGDNQPQHF

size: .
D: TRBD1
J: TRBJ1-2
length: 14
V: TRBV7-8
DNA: TGTGCCAGCAGCCCCACAGACAGGGGAAGCGGCTACACCTTC
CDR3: CASSPTDRGSGYTF

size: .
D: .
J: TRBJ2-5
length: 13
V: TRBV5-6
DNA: TGTGCCAGCAGCTACAGGGCCGGGGAGACCCAGTACTTC
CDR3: CASSYRAGETQYF

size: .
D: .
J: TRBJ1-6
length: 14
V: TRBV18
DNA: TGTGCCAGCTCACCCGACAGGCTTAATTCACCCCTCCACTTT
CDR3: CASSPDRLNSPLHF